These 30 T cell receptor beta chains originate from one sample sequenced in a study of T-cell reconstitution after alpha-beta-depleted transplantation in children. The TCRbeta library incorporated unique molecular identifiers. TCRdb reanalysed the PCR reads using MiXCR and keeps one entry per CDR3 protein. The sample gives some 600,000 distinct CDR3 sequences, 13% of which show up once; roughly 2.3% is in the top ten. The sample in question was PBMCs, mostly from graft donor cells, obtained 360 days after TCRalphabeta/CD19-depleted stem cell transplant. These receptors originate from a male patient between 5 and 17 years old who had a stem cell transplant for acute myeloid leukemia, so the T cells may come from the graft donor.

This clonotype occurred a few times. This chain uses TRBV6-2 or TRBV6-3 with TRBJ2-1, with 9 bases that match TRBD2. The J segment lost 6 bases and the V segment lost 0 bases, leaving 12 bases of the junction unmatched. Looked up from germline, CDR1 is MNHEY and CDR2 is SVGEGT. This CDR3 is 18 amino acids long. The CDR3, as DNA: TGTGCCAGCAGTTACTCTTGGGGTAGCGGGAGATCAGGCAATGAGCAGTTCTTC. Translation gives CASSYSWGSGRSGNEQFF.

The J gene is TRBJ2-5, the V gene TRBV9; 8 bases map to TRBD1. V lost 0 bases and J lost 4; bases outside the gene matches: 11. Germline CDR1 reads SGDLS; CDR2 reads YYNGEE. This CDR3 contains 17 residues. The CDR3 coding sequence is TGTGCCAGCAGCGTAGACCCCATGGGACAGGTTTTAGAGACCCAGTACTTC. It yields the protein CASSVDPMGQVLETQYF.

This chain joins TRBV27 and TRBJ2-7; unclear D gene. This CDR3 has 14 amino acids. V was clipped by 2 bases and J by 0 bases, with 8 bases between them. Germline lookup yields CDR1 MNHEY and CDR2 SMNVEV (reference sequence). DNA of the CDR3: TGTGCCAGCAGTTTAATGTTCGCCTCCTACGAGCAGTACTTC. Its translation is CASSLMFASYEQYF.

This clonotype was detected ten times or more. V usage is TRBV6-2 or TRBV6-3 and J usage is TRBJ2-1; D may correspond to TRBD1 or TRBD2 (6 bases each). Germline V gene lookup returns CDR1 MNHEY and CDR2 SVGEGT. The CDR3 totals 18 residues. Trimming shortened V by 0 bases and J by 0 bases, and 15 bases separated the two germline ends. In DNA form, the CDR3 reads TGTGCCAGCAGTTACTCTCTCTTGGGGGGCAGCTCCTACAATGAGCAGTTCTTC. Translation gives CASSYSLLGGSSYNEQFF.

The chain links TRBV20-1 to TRBJ1-3, with 12 bases identical to TRBD1. Germline trimming cut 1 base from V and 3 bases from J; bases unmatched to any gene: 7. The V gene's germline CDR1 is DFQATT and CDR2 SNEGSKA (reference sequence). This CDR3 is built from 17 residues. The CDR3 reads CSARVPGQGADGNTIYF. CDR3 DNA sequence: TGCAGTGCTAGAGTTCCGGGACAGGGGGCAGATGGAAACACCATATATTTT.

The gene calls are TRBV7-9 and TRBJ2-7; 7 nucleotides align to TRBD2. The CDR3 has 16 residues. J was trimmed by 0 bases and V by 1 base; bases with no gene match: 6. Germline assignment: CDR1 SEHNR and CDR2 FQNEAQ (reference sequence). This CDR3 is CASSLGASGFSYEQYF. In DNA form, the CDR3 reads TGTGCCAGCAGCTTAGGGGCTAGCGGTTTCTCCTACGAGCAGTACTTC.

The genes are TRBV4-2 and TRBJ2-5, with 14 bases fitting TRBD2. Germline V CDR1 and CDR2: LGHNA, YNFKEQ. V shed 4 bases, J shed 3 bases, and the junction held 4 bases outside the gene matches. The CDR3 covers 16 residues. The CDR3 nucleotides read TGTGCCAGCAGCCCGACTAGCGGGAGGGCTGAAGAGACCCAGTACTTC. It specifies CASSPTSGRAEETQYF.

The chain recombines TRBV6-2 or TRBV6-3 with TRBJ1-5, with a weak D call TRBD1 (6 bases). The germline CDR1 and CDR2 sequences are MNHEY and SVGEGT. There are 15 residues in the CDR3. Trimming left V 1 base short and J 3 bases short, with 10 bases between. As DNA, the CDR3 is TGTGCCAGCAGTTACTGGGGGGCGGACAATCAGCCCCAGCATTTT. This sequence encodes CASSYWGADNQPQHF.

This clonotype showed up just a few times. This chain uses TRBV29-1 with TRBJ1-2; D not resolved. From germline, CDR1 is SQVTM and CDR2 ANQGSEA. The V end was cut by 4 bases, the J end by 4 bases, with 13 bases between. CDR3 length: 13 amino acids. The CDR3 DNA reads TGCAGCGTTGGTTTCGCTGCGGGCTATGGCTACACCTTC. Translated, it gives CSVGFAAGYGYTF.

The chain uses TRBV4-3 and TRBJ1-2; D remains unclear. Per the germline V gene, CDR1 is LGHNA and CDR2 is YSLEER. CDR3 length: 13 residues. Trimming removed 3 bases at V and 4 bases at J, with 9 bases between. CDR3 DNA sequence: TGCGCCAGCAGCCACGACCGACTCTATGGCTACACCTTC. This codes for CASSHDRLYGYTF.

The J gene is TRBJ2-5, the V gene TRBV7-2, with D maybe TRBD2 (6 bases). This CDR3 has 13 amino acids. Germline values: CDR1 SGHTA, CDR2 FQGNSA. The V end lost 5 bases, the J end lost 6 bases, and 13 bases lay between the germline ends. The CDR3 reads CASSPGTPKTQYF. CDR3 DNA sequence: TGTGCCAGCAGCCCAGGGACTCCTAAGACCCAGTACTTC.

This chain links TRBV6-5 with TRBJ1-5; 8 bases are a match to TRBD1. The CDR3 spans 17 residues. Germline CDR1 reads MNHEY; CDR2 reads SVGAGI. With 4 bases clipped from V and 5 bases from J, the junction kept 13 bases outside the gene matches. DNA of the CDR3: TGTGCCAGCAGTTTTTCCCCCCCGACAGGGGTCGATCAGCCCCAGCATTTT. Residues: CASSFSPPTGVDQPQHF.

The gene calls are TRBV6-2 or TRBV6-3 and TRBJ2-3; no definite D call. The CDR3 runs to 14 residues. Deletions cut 2 bases from V and 2 bases from J, with 8 bases between. CDR1 MNHEY and CDR2 SVGEGT come from the germline V gene. The CDR3 nucleotides are TGTGCCAGCAGTTACGAGTGGGTCACAGATACGCAGTATTTT. This encodes CASSYEWVTDTQYF.

This clonotype turned up a few times. J is TRBJ2-7 and V is TRBV20-1, with a possible D match to TRBD2 (6 bases). CDR1 and CDR2 (germline): DFQATT, SNEGSKA (reference sequence). The CDR3 is 15 amino acids. Trimming removed 3 bases from V and 6 bases from J, with 21 bases in between. CDR3: CSARHSGGSSGEQYF. CDR3 nucleotides: TGCAGTGCTAGGCATAGCGGTGGAAGCAGTGGCGAGCAGTACTTC.

The V gene is TRBV25-1, the J gene TRBJ2-7; 8 bases are shared with TRBD1. The V segment lost 6 bases and the J segment 1 base; nucleotides outside the gene matches: 8. Per the germline V gene, CDR1 is MGHDK and CDR2 is SYGVNS. The CDR3 sequence is 15 residues long. The CDR3 DNA reads TGTGCCAGCAGAAGAACCGGGACAGGATCCTACGAGCAGTACTTC. Its translation: CASRRTGTGSYEQYF.

The chain has TRBV7-2 and TRBJ2-3; a weak D match, TRBD1 (6 bases). The CDR3 has 15 residues. Deletions cut 4 bases from V and 0 bases from J, with 11 bases between. In germline, CDR1 is SGHTA, CDR2 FQGNSA. The CDR3, as DNA: TGTGCCAGCAGCTCCCGGACAGTGAGCACAGATACGCAGTATTTT. It specifies CASSSRTVSTDTQYF.

The table lists this clonotype with a few counts. The V call is TRBV29-1, the J call TRBJ2-5, with a tentative D call TRBD1 (6 bases). Germline CDR1 reads SQVTM; CDR2 reads ANQGSEA. Between the trimmed V and J ends, which lost 6 bases and 5 bases, there was a span of 19 bases. This CDR3 has 14 residues. In nucleotides, the CDR3 is TGCAGCGTCCCTACACAGGGAATCACGGAGACCCAGTACTTC. This codes for CSVPTQGITETQYF.

With regard to this clonotype: The junction and the germline gene differ at one end; a read error may be behind it. V usage is TRBV25-1 and J usage is TRBJ2-1, with D perhaps matching TRBD1 (5 bases). This CDR3 comprises 14 residues. Germline values: CDR1 MGHDK, CDR2 SYGVNS. In DNA form, the CDR3 reads TGTGCCAGCAGTCAGGGAAGCTCCTACGATGAGCAGTTCTTC. Amino acids: CASSQGSSYDEQFF.

This clonotype was observed a handful of times. The chain links TRBV27 to TRBJ2-1; D gene unclear. V lost 3 bases, J lost 3 bases, and 12 bases lay in between. The CDR3 is 15 amino acids. Per the germline V gene, CDR1 is MNHEY and CDR2 is SMNVEV (reference sequence). The CDR3 region has the DNA TGTGCCAGCAGTTTGGCCACGGCCCTCTACAATGAGCAGTTCTTC. Protein product: CASSLATALYNEQFF.

This clonotype was detected only a few times. This sequence joins TRBV11-3 and TRBJ2-1; D may match TRBD1 or TRBD2 (5 bases each). The germline V gene has CDR1 SGHNT and CDR2 YENEEA. V was clipped by 2 bases and J by 16 bases, with 18 bases between them. There are 13 residues in the CDR3. The CDR3 sequence: CASSLSGTSVHFF. As DNA, the CDR3 is TGTGCCAGCAGCTTATCAGGGACGAGCGTGCATTTCTTC.

This chain connects TRBV7-9 to TRBJ2-2, with unresolved D. The CDR3 sequence is 16 residues long. Trimming removed 5 bases at V and 5 bases at J, with 18 bases between. The germline CDR1 and CDR2 sequences are SEHNR and FQNEAQ (reference sequence). As DNA, the CDR3 is TGTGCCAGCAGCCCTCGGGTTGGGTTGCGGACCGGGGAGCTGTTTTTT. Translated, it gives CASSPRVGLRTGELFF.

The CDR3: CASSLLPYRDSEQFF. CDR3 nucleotide sequence: TGTGCCAGCAGCTTACTCCCCTACCGGGATAGTGAGCAGTTCTTC. The rearrangement uses TRBV7-9 and TRBJ2-1; weak D call: TRBD2 (5 bases). Germline values: CDR1 SEHNR, CDR2 FQNEAQ (reference sequence). The V gene lost 2 bases and the J gene lost 9 bases, with 17 bases spanning the gap. The CDR3 length is 15 residues.

This clonotype was observed a few times. The chain has TRBV18 and TRBJ2-1; 7 bases agree with TRBD2. With 3 bases clipped from V and 0 bases from J, the junction kept 5 bases outside the gene matches. The germline V gene encodes CDR1 KGHSH and CDR2 LQKENI. This CDR3 spans 16 amino acids. CDR3 region: CASSPKRGSSYNEQFF. CDR3 DNA: TGTGCCAGCTCACCGAAGCGGGGCAGCTCCTACAATGAGCAGTTCTTC.

There are a few counts of this clonotype. The chain recombines TRBV20-1 with TRBJ2-7; TRBD2 is a possible D gene (6 bases). V shed 1 base and J shed 0 bases, with 13 bases lying between them. The CDR3 contains 15 residues. Germline lookup yields CDR1 DFQATT and CDR2 SNEGSKA (reference sequence). CDR3 region: CSARGGGVSSYEQYF. CDR3 sequence (DNA): TGCAGTGCTAGAGGGGGCGGGGTTAGCTCCTACGAGCAGTACTTC.

This chain links TRBV30 with TRBJ2-7; TRBD1 matches at 11 bases. This CDR3 is 11 amino acids long. Looked up from germline, CDR1 is GTSNPN and CDR2 is SVGIG (reference sequence). V trimming: 7 bases; J trimming: 6 bases; junction bases outside the gene matches: 2. The CDR3 nucleotides read TGTGCCTCAGGGACAGGGGGCGAGCAGTACTTC. This gives the protein CASGTGGEQYF.

This chain joins TRBV12-3 or TRBV12-4 and TRBJ1-1; TRBD1 matches at 8 bases. The CDR3 consists of 15 residues. The J segment lost 1 base and the V segment lost 5 bases, leaving 6 bases of the junction unmatched. In DNA form, the CDR3 reads TGTGCCAGCAGTCATCCGGGACAGGCGAACACTGAAGCTTTCTTT. Protein sequence: CASSHPGQANTEAFF.

This chain joins TRBV29-1 and TRBJ1-4; no clear D gene. CDR1 is SQVTM, CDR2 ANQGSEA, per germline. The CDR3 length is 12 residues. With 6 bases removed from V and 7 bases from J, the gap between germline ends came to 12 bases. The CDR3 bases are TGCAGCGTCGGACCTGAGGGTGAAAAACTGTTTTTT. It yields the protein CSVGPEGEKLFF.

A word on this clonotype: The junction departs from germline at one end; a sequencing error may be responsible. V and J are TRBV29-1 and TRBJ2-1, with 9 bases that match TRBD2. CDR3 length: 11 amino acids. Germline lookup yields CDR1 SQVTM and CDR2 ANQGSEA. The CDR3 nucleotides read TGCAGCGTCCTCCTGACTAGCGGAGCCCTCTTC. Its translation: CSVLLTSGALF.

This clonotype has more than one count but fewer than ten. The CDR3 is CASSLDKGGAGANVLTF. In DNA, the CDR3 is TGTGCCAGCAGCTTAGACAAGGGGGGGGCTGGGGCCAACGTCCTGACTTTC. The V and J genes are TRBV7-9 and TRBJ2-6; D possibly corresponds to TRBD2 (7 bases). CDR1 SEHNR and CDR2 FQNEAQ come from the germline V gene (reference sequence). The CDR3 loop spans 17 amino acids. The V end was cut by 1 base, the J end by 2 bases, with 12 bases between. The full variable domain, completed using reference TRBV7-9 and TRBJ2-6, is DTGVSQNPRHKITKRGQNVTFRCDPISEHNRLYWYRQTLGQGPEFLTYFQNEAQLEKSRLLSDRFSAERPKGSFSTLEIQRTEQGDSAMYLCASSLDKGGAGANVLTFGAGSRLTVL.

This chain links TRBV6-5 with TRBJ2-1; no definite D call. The CDR3 totals 12 residues. The V and J ends lost 0 bases and 7 bases respectively, with 4 bases between them. Germline-derived CDR1 and CDR2 are MNHEY and SVGAGI. The CDR3 DNA follows: TGTGCCAGCAGTTACTCTCGGAATGAGCAGTTCTTC. Translated: CASSYSRNEQFF.